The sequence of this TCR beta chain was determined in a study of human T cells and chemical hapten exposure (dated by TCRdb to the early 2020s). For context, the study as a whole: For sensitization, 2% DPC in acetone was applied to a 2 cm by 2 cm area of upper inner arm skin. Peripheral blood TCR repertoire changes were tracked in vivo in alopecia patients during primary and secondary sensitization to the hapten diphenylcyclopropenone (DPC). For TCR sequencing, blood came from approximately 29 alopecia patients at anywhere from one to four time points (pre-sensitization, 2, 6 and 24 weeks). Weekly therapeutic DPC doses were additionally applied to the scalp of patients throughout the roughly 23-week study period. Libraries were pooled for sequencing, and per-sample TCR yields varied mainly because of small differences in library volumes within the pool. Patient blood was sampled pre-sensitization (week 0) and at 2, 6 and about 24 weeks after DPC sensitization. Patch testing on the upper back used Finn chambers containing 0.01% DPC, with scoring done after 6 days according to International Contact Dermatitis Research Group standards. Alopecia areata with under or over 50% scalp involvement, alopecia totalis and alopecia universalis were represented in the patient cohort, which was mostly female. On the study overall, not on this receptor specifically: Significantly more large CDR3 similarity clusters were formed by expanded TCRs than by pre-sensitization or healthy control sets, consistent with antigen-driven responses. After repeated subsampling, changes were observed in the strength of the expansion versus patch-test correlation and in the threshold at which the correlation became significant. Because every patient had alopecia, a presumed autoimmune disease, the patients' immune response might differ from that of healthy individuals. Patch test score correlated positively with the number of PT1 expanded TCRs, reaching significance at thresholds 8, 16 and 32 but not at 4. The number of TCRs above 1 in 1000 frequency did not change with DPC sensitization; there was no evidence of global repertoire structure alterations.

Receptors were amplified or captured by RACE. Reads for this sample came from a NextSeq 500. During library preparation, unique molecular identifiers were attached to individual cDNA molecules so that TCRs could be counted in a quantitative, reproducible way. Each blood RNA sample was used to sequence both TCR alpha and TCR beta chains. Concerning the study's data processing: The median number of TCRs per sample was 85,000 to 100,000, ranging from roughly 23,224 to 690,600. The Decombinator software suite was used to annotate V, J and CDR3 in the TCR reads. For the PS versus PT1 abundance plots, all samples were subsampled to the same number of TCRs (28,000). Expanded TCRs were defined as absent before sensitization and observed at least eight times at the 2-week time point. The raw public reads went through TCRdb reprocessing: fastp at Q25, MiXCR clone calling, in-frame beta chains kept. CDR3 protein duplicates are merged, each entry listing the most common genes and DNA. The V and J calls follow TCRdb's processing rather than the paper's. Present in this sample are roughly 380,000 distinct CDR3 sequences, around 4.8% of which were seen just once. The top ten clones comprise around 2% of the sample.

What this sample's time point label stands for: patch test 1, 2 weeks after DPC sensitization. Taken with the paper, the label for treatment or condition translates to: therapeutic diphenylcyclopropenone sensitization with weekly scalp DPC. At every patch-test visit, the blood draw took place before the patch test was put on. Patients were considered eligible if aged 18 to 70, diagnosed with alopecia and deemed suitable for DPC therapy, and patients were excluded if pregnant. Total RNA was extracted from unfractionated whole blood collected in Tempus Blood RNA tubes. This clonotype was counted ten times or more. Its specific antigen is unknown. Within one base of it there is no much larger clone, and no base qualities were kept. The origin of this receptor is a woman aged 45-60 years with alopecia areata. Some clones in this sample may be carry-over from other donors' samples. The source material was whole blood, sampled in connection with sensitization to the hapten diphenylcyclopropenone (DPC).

The CDR3 reads as follows: CASSPRQGSGYEQYF. At the DNA level, the sequence is TGTGCCAGCAGCCCTCGACAGGGGTCGGGCTACGAGCAGTACTTC. The chain was built from TRBV9 and TRBJ2-7, and TRBD1 aligns with 8 junction nucleotides. Ends trimmed: V by 4 bases, J by 3 bases; bases unmatched to a gene: 9. The germline V gene supplies CDR1 SGDLS and CDR2 YYNGEE. CDR3 length: 15 amino acids, cysteine to phenylalanine. Just the 45-base CDR3 DNA is kept, in frame starting at base 1.